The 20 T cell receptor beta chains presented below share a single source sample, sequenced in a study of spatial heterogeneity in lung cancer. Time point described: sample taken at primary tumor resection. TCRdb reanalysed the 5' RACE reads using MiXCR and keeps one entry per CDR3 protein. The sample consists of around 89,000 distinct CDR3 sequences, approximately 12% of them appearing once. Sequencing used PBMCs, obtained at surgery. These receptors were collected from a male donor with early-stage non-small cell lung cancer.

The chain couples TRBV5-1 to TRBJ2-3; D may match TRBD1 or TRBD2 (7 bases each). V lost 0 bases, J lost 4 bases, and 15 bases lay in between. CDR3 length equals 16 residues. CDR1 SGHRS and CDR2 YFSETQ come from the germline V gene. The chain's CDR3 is CASSLARGGVSDTQYF. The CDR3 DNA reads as TGCGCCAGCAGCTTGGCCAGGGGGGGAGTCTCAGATACGCAGTATTTT. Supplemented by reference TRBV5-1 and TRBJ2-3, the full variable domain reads KAGVTQTPRYLIKTRGQQVTLSCSPISGHRSVSWYQQTPGQGLQFLFEYFSETQRNKGNFPGRFSGRQFSNSRSEMNVSTLELGDSALYLCASSLARGGVSDTQYFGPGTRLTVL.

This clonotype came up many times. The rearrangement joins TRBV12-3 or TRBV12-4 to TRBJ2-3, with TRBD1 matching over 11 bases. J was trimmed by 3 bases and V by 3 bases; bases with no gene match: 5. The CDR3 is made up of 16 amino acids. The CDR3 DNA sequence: TGTGCCAGCAGTTTCGGCGGGACAGGGGGTACAGATACGCAGTATTTT. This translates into CASSFGGTGGTDTQYF.

CDR3 region: CASSAGTVSYEQYF. The CDR3 DNA reads TGTGCCAGCTCGGCCGGGACAGTTTCCTACGAGCAGTACTTC. This chain uses TRBV18 with TRBJ2-7; TRBD1 matches at 7 bases. V dropped 6 bases and J dropped 1; count of bases not matched to a gene: 6. The CDR3 is made up of 14 amino acids. Germline CDR1 reads KGHSH; CDR2 reads LQKENI.

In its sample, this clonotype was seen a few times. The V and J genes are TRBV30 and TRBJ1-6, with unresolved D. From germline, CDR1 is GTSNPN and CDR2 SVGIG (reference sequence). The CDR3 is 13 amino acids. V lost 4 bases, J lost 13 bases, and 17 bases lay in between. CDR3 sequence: CAWNWVTTEPLHF. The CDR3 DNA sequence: TGTGCCTGGAATTGGGTAACTACAGAGCCCCTCCACTTT.

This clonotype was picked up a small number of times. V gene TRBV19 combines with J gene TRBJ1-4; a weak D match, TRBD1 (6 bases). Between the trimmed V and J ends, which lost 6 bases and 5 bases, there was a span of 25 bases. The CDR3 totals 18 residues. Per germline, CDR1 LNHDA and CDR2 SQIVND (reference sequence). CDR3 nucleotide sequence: TGTGCCAGTAGGAACCTGGCACAGGGTATTGTGGGGAATGAAAAACTGTTTTTT. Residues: CASRNLAQGIVGNEKLFF.

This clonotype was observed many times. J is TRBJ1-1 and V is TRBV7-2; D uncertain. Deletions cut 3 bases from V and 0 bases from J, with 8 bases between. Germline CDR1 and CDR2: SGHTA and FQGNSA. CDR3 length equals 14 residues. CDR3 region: CASSLVRMNTEAFF. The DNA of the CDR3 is TGTGCCAGCAGCTTGGTACGGATGAACACTGAAGCTTTCTTT. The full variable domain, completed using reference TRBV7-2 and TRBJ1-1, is GAGVSQSPSNKVTEKGKDVELRCDPISGHTALYWYRQSLGQGLEFLIYFQGNSAPDKSGLPSDRFSAERTGGSVSTLTIQRTQQEDSAVYLCASSLVRMNTEAFFGQGTRLTVV.

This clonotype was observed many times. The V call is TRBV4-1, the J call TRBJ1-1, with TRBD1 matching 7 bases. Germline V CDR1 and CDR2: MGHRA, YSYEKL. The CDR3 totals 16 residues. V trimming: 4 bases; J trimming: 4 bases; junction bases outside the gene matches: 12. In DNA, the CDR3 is TGCGCCAGCAGCCTCGACAGGGCGGCGGCGGGCACTGAAGCTTTCTTT. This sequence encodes CASSLDRAAAGTEAFF.

DNA for the CDR3: TGTGCCTGGAACCTGGGACTTTTTCAAGAGACCCAGTACTTC. This gives the protein CAWNLGLFQETQYF. The V call is TRBV30, the J call TRBJ2-5; a weak D match, TRBD2 (6 bases). Germline V gives CDR1 GTSNPN, CDR2 SVGIG (reference sequence). Trimming stripped 4 bases from V and 2 bases from J, with 14 bases between. The CDR3 loop spans 14 amino acids.

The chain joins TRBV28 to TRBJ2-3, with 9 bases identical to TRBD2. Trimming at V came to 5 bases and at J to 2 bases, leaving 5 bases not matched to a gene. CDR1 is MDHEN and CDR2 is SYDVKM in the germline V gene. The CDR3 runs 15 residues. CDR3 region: CASSPPSGATDTQYF. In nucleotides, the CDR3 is TGTGCCAGCAGTCCTCCTAGCGGGGCCACAGATACGCAGTATTTT. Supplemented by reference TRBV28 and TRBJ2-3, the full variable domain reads DVKVTQSSRYLVKRTGEKVFLECVQDMDHENMFWYRQDPGLGLRLIYFSYDVKMKEKGDIPEGYSVSREKKERFSLILESASTNQTSMYLCASSPPSGATDTQYFGPGTRLTVL.

For the CDR3, the DNA is TGTGCCAGCAGCGTCCACGGGGGTCAAGAGGAAAAACTGTTTTTT. Translated, it gives CASSVHGGQEEKLFF. The chain has TRBV9 and TRBJ1-4; tentative D call: TRBD1 (5 bases). V lost 2 bases to trimming and J lost 8 bases, with 16 bases between them. Germline V CDR1 and CDR2: SGDLS, YYNGEE. The CDR3 totals 15 residues.

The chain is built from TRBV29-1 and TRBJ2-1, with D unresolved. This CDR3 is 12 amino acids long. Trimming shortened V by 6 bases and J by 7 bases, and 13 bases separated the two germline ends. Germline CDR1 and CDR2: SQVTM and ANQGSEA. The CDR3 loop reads CSVYSSVNEQFF. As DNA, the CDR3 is TGCAGCGTCTATAGCAGCGTAAATGAGCAGTTCTTC.

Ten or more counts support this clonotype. DNA of the CDR3: TGCAGCGTTGGACCGGGACAGGGGGTTACTGAAGCTTTCTTT. Translated: CSVGPGQGVTEAFF. The rearrangement joins TRBV29-1 to TRBJ1-1; 11 bases line up with TRBD1. V trimming: 4 bases; J trimming: 5 bases; junction bases outside the gene matches: 6. The germline V gene has CDR1 SQVTM and CDR2 ANQGSEA. CDR3 size: 14 residues.

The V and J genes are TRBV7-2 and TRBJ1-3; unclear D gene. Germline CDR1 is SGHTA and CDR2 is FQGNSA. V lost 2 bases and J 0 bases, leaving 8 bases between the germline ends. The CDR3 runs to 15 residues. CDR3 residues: CASSLTANSGNTIYF. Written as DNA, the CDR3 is TGTGCCAGCAGCTTAACAGCGAACTCTGGAAACACCATATATTTT.

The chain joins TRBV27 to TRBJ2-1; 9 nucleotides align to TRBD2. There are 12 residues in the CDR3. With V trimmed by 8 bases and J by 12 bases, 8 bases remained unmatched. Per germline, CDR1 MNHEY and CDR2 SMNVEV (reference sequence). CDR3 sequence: CASGERGERQFF. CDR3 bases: TGTGCCAGCGGAGAGCGGGGGGAGAGGCAGTTCTTC.

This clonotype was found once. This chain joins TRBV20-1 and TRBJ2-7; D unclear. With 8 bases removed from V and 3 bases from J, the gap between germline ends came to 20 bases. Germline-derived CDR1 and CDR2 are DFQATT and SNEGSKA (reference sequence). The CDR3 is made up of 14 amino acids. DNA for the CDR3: TGCAGTACCTTACCCGACAAGACCTTCTACGAGCAGTACTTC. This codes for CSTLPDKTFYEQYF.

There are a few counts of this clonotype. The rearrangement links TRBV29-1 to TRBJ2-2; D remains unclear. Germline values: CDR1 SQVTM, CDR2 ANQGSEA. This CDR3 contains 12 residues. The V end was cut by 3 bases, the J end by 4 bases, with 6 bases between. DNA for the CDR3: TGCAGCGTTGAGGCCCCCACCGGGGAGCTGTTTTTT. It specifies CSVEAPTGELFF.

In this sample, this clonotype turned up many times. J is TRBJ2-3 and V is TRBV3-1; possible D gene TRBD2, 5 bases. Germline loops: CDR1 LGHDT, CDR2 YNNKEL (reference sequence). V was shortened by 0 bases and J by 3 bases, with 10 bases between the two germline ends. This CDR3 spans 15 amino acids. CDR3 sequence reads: CASSQDGLVTDTQYF. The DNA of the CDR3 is TGTGCCAGCAGCCAAGATGGACTGGTGACAGATACGCAGTATTTT.

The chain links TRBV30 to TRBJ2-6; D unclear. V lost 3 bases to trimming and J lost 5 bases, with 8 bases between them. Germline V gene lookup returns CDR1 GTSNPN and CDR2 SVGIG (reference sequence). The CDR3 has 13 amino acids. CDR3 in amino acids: CAWSPRRANVLTF. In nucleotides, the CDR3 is TGTGCCTGGAGCCCTCGTAGGGCCAACGTCCTGACTTTC.

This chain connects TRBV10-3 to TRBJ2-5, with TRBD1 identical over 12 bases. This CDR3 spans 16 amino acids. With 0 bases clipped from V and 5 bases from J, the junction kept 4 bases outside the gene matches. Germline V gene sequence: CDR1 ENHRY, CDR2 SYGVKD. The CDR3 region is CAISESTGQGAETQYF. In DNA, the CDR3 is TGTGCCATCAGTGAGTCGACGGGACAGGGGGCGGAGACCCAGTACTTC.

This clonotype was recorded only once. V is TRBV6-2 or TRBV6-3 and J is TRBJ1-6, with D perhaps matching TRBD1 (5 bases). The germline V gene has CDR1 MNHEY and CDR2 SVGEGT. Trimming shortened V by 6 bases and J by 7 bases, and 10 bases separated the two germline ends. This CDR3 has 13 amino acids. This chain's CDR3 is CASRDSTNSPLHF. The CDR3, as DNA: TGTGCCAGCAGAGACAGCACGAATTCACCCCTCCACTTT.